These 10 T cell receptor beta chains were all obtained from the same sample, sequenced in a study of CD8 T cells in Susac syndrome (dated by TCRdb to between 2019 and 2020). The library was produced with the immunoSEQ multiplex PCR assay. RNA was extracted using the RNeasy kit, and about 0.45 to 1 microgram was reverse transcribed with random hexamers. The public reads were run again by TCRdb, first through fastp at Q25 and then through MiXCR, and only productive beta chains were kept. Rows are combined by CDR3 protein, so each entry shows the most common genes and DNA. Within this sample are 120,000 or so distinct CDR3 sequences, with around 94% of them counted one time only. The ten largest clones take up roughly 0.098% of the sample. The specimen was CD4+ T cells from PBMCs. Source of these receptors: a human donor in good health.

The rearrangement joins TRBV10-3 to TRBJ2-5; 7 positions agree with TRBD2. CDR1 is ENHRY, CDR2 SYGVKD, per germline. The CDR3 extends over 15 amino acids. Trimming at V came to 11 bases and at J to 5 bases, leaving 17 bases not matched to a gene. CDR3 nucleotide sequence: TGTGCCGTCGGGGGGAGAGCTCCGGCGAAGGAGACCCAGTACTTC. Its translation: CAVGGRAPAKETQYF.

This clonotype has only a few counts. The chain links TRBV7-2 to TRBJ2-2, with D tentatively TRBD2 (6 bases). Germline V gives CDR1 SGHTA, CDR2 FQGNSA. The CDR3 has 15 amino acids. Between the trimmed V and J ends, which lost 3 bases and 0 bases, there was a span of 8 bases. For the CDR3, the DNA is TGTGCCAGCAGCTTCGGGACTCCGAACACCGGGGAGCTGTTTTTT. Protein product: CASSFGTPNTGELFF.

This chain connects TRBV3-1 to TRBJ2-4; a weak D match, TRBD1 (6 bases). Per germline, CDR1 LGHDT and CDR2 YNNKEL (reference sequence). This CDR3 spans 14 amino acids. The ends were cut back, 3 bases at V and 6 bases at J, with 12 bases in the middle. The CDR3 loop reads CASSQGAPVNIQYF. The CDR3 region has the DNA TGTGCCAGCAGCCAGGGGGCGCCGGTAAACATTCAGTACTTC. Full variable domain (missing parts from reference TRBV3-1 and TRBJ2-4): DTAVSQTPKYLVTQMGNDKSIKCEQNLGHDTMYWYKQDSKKFLKIMFSYNNKELIINETVPNRFSPKSPDKAHLNLHINSLELGDSAVYFCASSQGAPVNIQYFGAGTRLSVL.

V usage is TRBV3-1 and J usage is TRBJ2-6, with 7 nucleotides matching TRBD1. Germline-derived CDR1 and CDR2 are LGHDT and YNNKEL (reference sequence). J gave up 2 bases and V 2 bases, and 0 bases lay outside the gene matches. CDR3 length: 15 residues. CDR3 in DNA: TGTGCCAGCAGCCAACAGGGGGCTGGGGCCAACGTCCTGACTTTC. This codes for CASSQQGAGANVLTF.

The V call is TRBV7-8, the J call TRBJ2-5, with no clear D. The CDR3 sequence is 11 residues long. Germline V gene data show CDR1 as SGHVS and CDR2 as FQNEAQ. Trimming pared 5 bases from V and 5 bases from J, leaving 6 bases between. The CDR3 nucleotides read TGTGCCAGCAGCCGTATGGAGACCCAGTACTTC. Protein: CASSRMETQYF.

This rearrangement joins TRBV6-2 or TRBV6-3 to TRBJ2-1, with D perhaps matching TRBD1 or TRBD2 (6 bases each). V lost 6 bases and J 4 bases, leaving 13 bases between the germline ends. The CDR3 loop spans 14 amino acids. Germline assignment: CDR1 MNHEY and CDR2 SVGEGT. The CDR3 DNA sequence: TGTGCCAGCAGAGCCAGGGGAGGATACAATGAGCAGTTCTTC. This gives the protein CASRARGGYNEQFF.

The CDR3 is CASSPQTVSYEQYF. For the CDR3, the DNA is TGTGCCAGCAGCCCACAGACAGTTTCCTACGAGCAGTACTTC. V and J are TRBV9 and TRBJ2-7, with D maybe TRBD1 (5 bases). Trimming left V 4 bases short and J 1 base short, with 12 bases between. This CDR3 comprises 14 residues. The germline CDR1 and CDR2 sequences are SGDLS and YYNGEE. The variable domain in full, with the rest retrieved from reference TRBV9 and TRBJ2-7, is DSGVTQTPKHLITATGQRVTLRCSPRSGDLSVYWYQQSLDQGLQFLIQYYNGEERAKGNILERFSAQQFPDLHSELNLSSLELGDSALYFCASSPQTVSYEQYFGPGTRLTVT.

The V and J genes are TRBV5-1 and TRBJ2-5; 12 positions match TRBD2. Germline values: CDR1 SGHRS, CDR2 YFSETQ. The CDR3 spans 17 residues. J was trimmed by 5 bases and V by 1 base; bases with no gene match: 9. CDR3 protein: CASSLSLAGGPTETQYF. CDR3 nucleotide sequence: TGCGCCAGCAGCTTGAGTCTAGCGGGAGGGCCAACGGAGACCCAGTACTTC.

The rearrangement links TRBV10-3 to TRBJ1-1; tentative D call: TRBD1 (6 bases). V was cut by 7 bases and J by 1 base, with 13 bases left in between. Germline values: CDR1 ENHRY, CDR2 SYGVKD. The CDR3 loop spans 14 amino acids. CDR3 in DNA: TGTGCCATCAAGGTTGGGACACAGAACACTGAAGCTTTCTTT. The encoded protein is CAIKVGTQNTEAFF.

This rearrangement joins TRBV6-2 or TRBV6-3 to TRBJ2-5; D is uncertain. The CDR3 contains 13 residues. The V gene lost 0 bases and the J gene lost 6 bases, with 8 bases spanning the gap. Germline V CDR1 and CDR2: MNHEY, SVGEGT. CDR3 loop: CASSYSAPKTQYF. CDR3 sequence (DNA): TGTGCCAGCAGTTACTCCGCACCCAAGACCCAGTACTTC.